One and the same sample provided the 14 T cell receptor beta chains below, sequenced in a study of Graves' ophthalmopathy and Graves' hyperthyroidism. Using RNA transcripts, the TCR beta CDR3 regions were amplified. HTBI primers served in a first-round RT-PCR, which a second-round multiplex PCR followed. One entry per CDR3 protein results from TCRdb running MiXCR on the multiplex PCR reads. The sample lists approximately 330,000 distinct CDR3 sequences, 17% occurring once. Sample: peripheral blood. The origin of the receptors is an adult man with Graves' ophthalmopathy.

Many counts were recorded for this clonotype. The chain has TRBV11-2 and TRBJ2-7; 8 nucleotides align to TRBD1. The V gene's germline CDR1 is SGHAT and CDR2 FQNNGV. The CDR3 covers 14 residues. V shed 5 bases, J shed 3 bases, and the junction held 6 bases outside the gene matches. The CDR3, as DNA: TGTGCCAGCAGCATCCAGACAGGGGACTACGAGCAGTACTTC. It translates to CASSIQTGDYEQYF.

Ten or more counts support this clonotype. This rearrangement joins TRBV20-1 to TRBJ2-7, with 7 bases that match TRBD2. V shed 0 bases, J shed 2 bases, and the junction held 7 bases outside the gene matches. The CDR3 has 15 residues. From germline, CDR1 is DFQATT and CDR2 SNEGSKA (reference sequence). The CDR3 coding sequence is TGCAGTGCTAGAGATTTGCTAGCGGAGGCCTACGAGCAGTACTTC. Its protein product is CSARDLLAEAYEQYF.

This clonotype came up many times. This chain links TRBV18 with TRBJ2-5, with a weak D call TRBD2 (5 bases). CDR3 length: 13 amino acids. Germline lookup yields CDR1 KGHSH and CDR2 LQKENI. Trimming took 4 bases from V and 4 from J, leaving 10 bases between them. Here the CDR3 DNA reads TGTGCCAGCTCACGATCCCGGGGAGAGACCCAGTACTTC. Translating it yields CASSRSRGETQYF.

This clonotype has ten or more counts. V gene TRBV12-3 or TRBV12-4 combines with J gene TRBJ1-2; unclear D gene. Trimming cost V 3 bases and J 3 bases, with 14 bases left between them. The CDR3 runs to 15 residues. The CDR3 nucleotides read TGTGCCAGCAGTTTCCAGAGGAGTGTGTACTATGGCTACACCTTC. This sequence encodes CASSFQRSVYYGYTF.

The table lists this clonotype with a few counts. A much larger clone lies a single base off, so this may be a read error. The J gene is TRBJ2-2, the V gene TRBV6-1, with 8 bases lining up with TRBD2. V was clipped by 6 bases and J by 4 bases; unmatched bases: 7. The CDR3 is made up of 15 amino acids. Germline lookup yields CDR1 MNHNS and CDR2 SASEGT. The CDR3 DNA reads TGTGCCAGCAGGGGCGGGGGGACGATCACCGGGGAGCTGTTTTTT. Amino acid sequence: CASRGGGTITGELFF.

This clonotype has ten or more counts. The junction differs from germline at one of its ends, possibly a read error. The V gene is TRBV6-5, the J gene TRBJ1-2; no reliable D call. The CDR3 covers 17 residues. CDR1 is MNHEY, CDR2 SVGAGI, per germline. CDR3 nucleotide sequence: TGTGCCAGCAGTTATCCTGGGATCCAGGTCCAAAACTATGGCCACACCTTC. It yields the protein CASSYPGIQVQNYGHTF.

This clonotype was picked up many times. CDR3 sequence (DNA): TGTGCCAGCAGTTTAAATCGACCAGCGCTCAGGGAGACCCAGTACTTC. It yields the protein CASSLNRPALRETQYF. The rearrangement uses TRBV12-3 or TRBV12-4 and TRBJ2-5; D is unresolved. Trimming shortened V by 2 bases and J by 5 bases, and 18 bases separated the two germline ends. CDR3 length: 16 amino acids.

This clonotype was observed at least ten times. The gene calls are TRBV18 and TRBJ1-1; 8 bases align to TRBD1. V shed 6 bases, J shed 0 bases, and the junction held 9 bases outside the gene matches. The length of the CDR3 is 16 residues. CDR1 KGHSH and CDR2 LQKENI come from the germline V gene. CDR3 sequence: CASSPGTGKMNTEAFF. CDR3 DNA sequence: TGTGCCAGCTCCCCCGGGACAGGTAAAATGAACACTGAAGCTTTCTTT.

This clonotype was recorded many times. V is TRBV18 and J is TRBJ1-1; TRBD1 aligns across 8 bases. Germline V lookup: CDR1 KGHSH, CDR2 LQKENI. After removal of 2 bases from V and 5 bases from J, the junction contained 4 bases not matched to a gene. The length of the CDR3 is 14 residues. The CDR3 protein is CASSPRQGRTEAFF. The CDR3 nucleotides are TGTGCCAGCTCACCAAGACAGGGGCGGACTGAAGCTTTCTTT.

The sample holds many counts of this clonotype. The CDR3: CASSPPLGRPMNTEAFF. The DNA for the CDR3 is TGTGCCAGCAGTCCACCTCTTGGCAGGCCTATGAACACTGAAGCTTTCTTT. J is TRBJ1-1 and V is TRBV28, with D hard to call. With 5 bases removed from V and 0 bases from J, the gap between germline ends came to 19 bases. The CDR3 consists of 17 residues. Germline-derived CDR1 and CDR2 are MDHEN and SYDVKM.

This clonotype was recorded many times. The chain uses TRBV6-1 and TRBJ1-3; no reliable D call. V was clipped by 8 bases and J by 0 bases, with 8 bases between them. CDR3 size: 13 residues. Looked up from germline, CDR1 is MNHNS and CDR2 is SASEGT. The chain's CDR3 is CASGRNSGNTIYF. CDR3 sequence (DNA): TGTGCCAGCGGTCGAAACTCTGGAAACACCATATATTTT.

This clonotype was observed at least ten times. This rearrangement joins TRBV4-1 to TRBJ2-7; maybe TRBD2 (5 bases). The CDR3 consists of 17 residues. Trimming shortened V by 2 bases and J by 1 base, and 18 bases separated the two germline ends. Germline CDR1 reads MGHRA; CDR2 reads YSYEKL. The CDR3 reads CASSQSPMPRGSYEQYF. The CDR3 nucleotides are TGCGCCAGCAGCCAATCCCCCATGCCCCGGGGATCCTACGAGCAGTACTTC.

J is TRBJ1-1 and V is TRBV4-3, with D tentatively TRBD1 (5 bases). There are 17 residues in the CDR3. Germline assignment: CDR1 LGHNA and CDR2 YSLEER. The germline V and J ends were trimmed by 0 bases and 5 bases, with 19 bases remaining between them. The CDR3: CASSQEGGGGRFTEAFF. The CDR3 DNA sequence: TGCGCCAGCAGCCAAGAGGGCGGGGGTGGTAGGTTTACTGAAGCTTTCTTT.

The table lists this clonotype with many counts. This chain uses TRBV7-3 with TRBJ1-1; TRBD1 is a possible D gene (6 bases). This CDR3 is built from 14 residues. V gave up 0 bases and J gave up 3 bases, with 8 bases separating them. CDR1 and CDR2 (germline): SGHTA, FQGTGA. CDR3 in DNA: TGTGCCAGCAGCTTAACAGGGGGGGACACTGAAGCTTTCTTT. Its translation: CASSLTGGDTEAFF.